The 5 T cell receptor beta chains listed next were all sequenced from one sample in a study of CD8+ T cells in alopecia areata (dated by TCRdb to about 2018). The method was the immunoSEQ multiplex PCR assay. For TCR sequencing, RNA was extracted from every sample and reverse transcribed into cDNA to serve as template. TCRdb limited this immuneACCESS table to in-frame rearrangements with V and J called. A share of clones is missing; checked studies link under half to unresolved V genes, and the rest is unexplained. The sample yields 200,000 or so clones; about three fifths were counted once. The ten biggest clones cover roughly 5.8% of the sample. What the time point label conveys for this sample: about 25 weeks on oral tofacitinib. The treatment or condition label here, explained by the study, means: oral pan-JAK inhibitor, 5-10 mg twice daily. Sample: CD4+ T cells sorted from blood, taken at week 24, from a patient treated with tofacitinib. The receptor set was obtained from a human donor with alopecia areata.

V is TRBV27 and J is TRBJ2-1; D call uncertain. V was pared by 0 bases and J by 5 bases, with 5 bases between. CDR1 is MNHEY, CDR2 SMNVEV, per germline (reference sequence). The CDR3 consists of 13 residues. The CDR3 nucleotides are TGTGCCAGCAGTTTATCCTTCAACAATGAGCAGTTCTTC. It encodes CASSLSFNNEQFF.

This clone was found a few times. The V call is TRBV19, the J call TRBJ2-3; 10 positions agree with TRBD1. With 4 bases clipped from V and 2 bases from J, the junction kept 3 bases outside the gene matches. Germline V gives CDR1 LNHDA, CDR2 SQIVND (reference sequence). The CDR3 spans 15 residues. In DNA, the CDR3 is TGTGCCAGTAGTAATGGGACAGGGGCCACAGATACGCAGTATTTT. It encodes CASSNGTGATDTQYF.

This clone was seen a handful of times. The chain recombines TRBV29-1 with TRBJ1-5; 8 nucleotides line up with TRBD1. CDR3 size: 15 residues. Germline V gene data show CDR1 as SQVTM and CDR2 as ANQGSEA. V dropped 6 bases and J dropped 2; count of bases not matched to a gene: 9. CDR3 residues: CSVGSGQGGNQPQHF. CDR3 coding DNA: TGCAGCGTGGGTTCCGGACAGGGCGGCAATCAGCCCCAGCATTTT.

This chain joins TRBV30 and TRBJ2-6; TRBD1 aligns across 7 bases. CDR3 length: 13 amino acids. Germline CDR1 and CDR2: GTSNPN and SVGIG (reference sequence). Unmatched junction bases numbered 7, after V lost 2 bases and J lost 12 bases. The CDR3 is CAWSLDRVGVLTF. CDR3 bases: TGTGCCTGGAGTCTCGACAGGGTGGGCGTCCTGACTTTC.

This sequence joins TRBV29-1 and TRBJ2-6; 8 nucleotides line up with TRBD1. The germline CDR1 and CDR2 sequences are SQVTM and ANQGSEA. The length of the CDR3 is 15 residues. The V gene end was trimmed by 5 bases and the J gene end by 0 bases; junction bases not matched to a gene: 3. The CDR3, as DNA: TGCAGCGTTACAGGGGGGATCTCTGGGGCCAACGTCCTGACTTTC. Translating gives CSVTGGISGANVLTF.